The 19 T cell receptor beta chains reported below all come from one sample, sequenced in a study of identical twins. TCRdb called the 5' RACE reads again in MiXCR, with one record for every CDR3 protein. The repertoire consists of 100,000 to 110,000 distinct CDR3 sequences, with about 6% occurring once and the leading ten covering approximately 12%. The sequenced sample was memory T cells sorted from blood. These receptors originate from a woman between 45 and 60 years old in good health.

In this sample, this clonotype turned up many times. As DNA, the CDR3 is TGCGCCAGCAGCCAGGCCACCGGACAGGGGGCTTGGGAGACCCAGTACTTC. Protein sequence: CASSQATGQGAWETQYF. The chain employs TRBV4-1 and TRBJ2-5; 11 positions agree with TRBD1. The length of the CDR3 is 17 residues. V shed 3 bases and J 5 bases; nucleotides not matched to a gene: 11. CDR1 is MGHRA, CDR2 YSYEKL, per germline.

The sample holds many counts of this clonotype. The genes are TRBV5-1 and TRBJ2-5; D may correspond to TRBD1 or TRBD2 (6 bases each). The CDR3 extends over 14 amino acids. Looked up from germline, CDR1 is SGHRS and CDR2 is YFSETQ. Trimming took 0 bases from V and 5 from J, leaving 11 bases between them. CDR3 loop: CASSLGRGGETQYF. As DNA, the CDR3 is TGCGCCAGCAGCTTGGGCAGGGGAGGTGAGACCCAGTACTTC.

There are many counts of this clonotype. The V call is TRBV20-1, the J call TRBJ1-2; 9 bases line up with TRBD1. Unmatched junction bases numbered 14, after V lost 4 bases and J lost 8 bases. This CDR3 contains 15 residues. Germline loops: CDR1 DFQATT, CDR2 SNEGSKA (reference sequence). For the CDR3, the DNA is TGCAGTGCTACTGACAGGGGGGTTCTCTATGGGGGCTACACCTTC. Encoded protein: CSATDRGVLYGGYTF.

The rearrangement links TRBV5-1 to TRBJ2-3; TRBD2 matches 7 bases. The CDR3 extends over 14 amino acids. Germline V lookup: CDR1 SGHRS, CDR2 YFSETQ. The J segment lost 3 bases and the V segment lost 4 bases, leaving 5 bases of the junction unmatched. The CDR3 sequence is CASSSRTRTDTQYF. CDR3 sequence (DNA): TGCGCCAGCAGCAGCCGGACTAGAACAGATACGCAGTATTTT.

The gene calls are TRBV6-5 and TRBJ2-7; D is perhaps TRBD1 (5 bases). The germline V gene has CDR1 MNHEY and CDR2 SVGAGI. This CDR3 comprises 12 residues. The germline V and J ends were trimmed by 6 bases and 7 bases, with 13 bases remaining between them. CDR3 bases: TGTGCCAGCAGCACGACCGACAGAGAGCAGTACTTC. Amino acid sequence: CASSTTDREQYF.

This clonotype showed up many times. V is TRBV20-1 and J is TRBJ2-1; 9 bases align to TRBD2. Germline lookup yields CDR1 DFQATT and CDR2 SNEGSKA (reference sequence). The CDR3 sequence is 17 residues long. The V gene end was trimmed by 1 base and the J gene end by 4 bases; junction bases not matched to a gene: 11. Here the CDR3 reads CSARGYIAGETYNEQFF. The DNA of the CDR3 is TGCAGTGCTAGAGGCTATATAGCGGGGGAGACGTACAATGAGCAGTTCTTC.

This clonotype was seen repeatedly, ten times or more. This sequence joins TRBV7-6 and TRBJ1-6; D possibly corresponds to TRBD1 (5 bases). Between the trimmed V and J ends, which lost 1 base and 7 bases, there was a span of 14 bases. CDR1 SGHVS and CDR2 FNYEAQ come from the germline V gene. The CDR3 has 16 amino acids. As DNA, the CDR3 is TGTGCCAGCAGCTTAGGGACACCAGGCGGGAATTCACCCCTCCACTTT. Translation gives CASSLGTPGGNSPLHF.

This clonotype was found many times. This chain links TRBV20-1 with TRBJ1-4; D not certain. This CDR3 has 14 residues. With 6 bases removed from V and 2 bases from J, the gap between germline ends came to 13 bases. Germline CDR1 reads DFQATT; CDR2 reads SNEGSKA (reference sequence). This chain's CDR3 is CSAPQAGTNEKLFF. CDR3 nucleotides: TGCAGTGCCCCGCAGGCGGGCACTAATGAAAAACTGTTTTTT.

Ten or more counts support this clonotype. The chain uses TRBV5-1 and TRBJ2-5; no reliable D call. V was pared by 1 base and J by 3 bases, with 13 bases between. Looked up from germline, CDR1 is SGHRS and CDR2 is YFSETQ. This CDR3 region has 15 residues. CDR3 sequence: CASSLQLGPKETQYF. In nucleotides, the CDR3 is TGCGCCAGCAGCTTGCAGCTGGGTCCTAAAGAGACCCAGTACTTC. The complete variable domain, with remaining parts taken from reference TRBV5-1 and TRBJ2-5, reads KAGVTQTPRYLIKTRGQQVTLSCSPISGHRSVSWYQQTPGQGLQFLFEYFSETQRNKGNFPGRFSGRQFSNSRSEMNVSTLELGDSALYLCASSLQLGPKETQYFGPGTRLLVL.

This clonotype was seen at least ten times. The chain joins TRBV7-8 to TRBJ1-5, with 9 bases identical to TRBD1. This CDR3 spans 15 amino acids. V dropped 6 bases and J dropped 6; count of bases not matched to a gene: 9. Germline V gene data show CDR1 as SGHVS and CDR2 as FQNEAQ. DNA for the CDR3: TGTGCCAGCAGTTCGATGGGACAGGGATCTCAGCCCCAGCATTTT. Protein product: CASSSMGQGSQPQHF. Full variable domain (outside the CDR3, taken from reference TRBV7-8 and TRBJ1-5): GAGVSQSPRYKVAKRGQDVALRCDPISGHVSLFWYQQALGQGPEFLTYFQNEAQLDKSGLPSDRFFAERPEGSVSTLKIQRTQQEDSAVYLCASSSMGQGSQPQHFGDGTRLSIL.

This clonotype was detected ten times or more. The genes are TRBV3-1 and TRBJ2-1, with 12 nucleotides matching TRBD2. Germline lookup yields CDR1 LGHDT and CDR2 YNNKEL (reference sequence). V lost 5 bases, J lost 7 bases, and 9 bases stayed unmatched. The CDR3 sequence is 16 residues long. The CDR3 DNA is TGTGCCAGCAGCACTACCGGGACTAGCGGGCGTAATGAGCAGTTCTTC. Translated, it gives CASSTTGTSGRNEQFF.

This clonotype is hyperexpanded by share. The chain recombines TRBV19 with TRBJ2-1; D unresolved. The V gene lost 4 bases and the J gene lost 3 bases, with 4 bases spanning the gap. The CDR3 is 12 residues long. CDR1 and CDR2 (germline): LNHDA, SQIVND (reference sequence). As DNA, the CDR3 is TGTGCCAGTAGTAATGGCTACAATGAGCAGTTCTTC. Translated: CASSNGYNEQFF. Drawing the rest from reference TRBV19 and TRBJ2-1, the complete variable domain is DGGITQSPKYLFRKEGQNVTLSCEQNLNHDAMYWYRQDPGQGLRLIYYSQIVNDFQKGDIAEGYSVSREKKESFPLTVTSAQKNPTAFYLCASSNGYNEQFFGPGTRLTVL.

V is TRBV9 and J is TRBJ2-7; D may correspond to TRBD1 or TRBD2 (7 bases each). CDR1 SGDLS and CDR2 YYNGEE come from the germline V gene. The CDR3 runs to 15 residues. The V end was cut by 0 bases, the J end by 4 bases, with 14 bases between. CDR3 in DNA: TGTGCCAGCAGCGTAGACAACAGGGGAGGGTACGAGCAGTACTTC. It yields the protein CASSVDNRGGYEQYF.

This clonotype has more than one count but fewer than ten. V is TRBV19 and J is TRBJ2-1, with 7 positions matching TRBD2. Germline CDR1 LNHDA, CDR2 SQIVND (reference sequence). V lost 1 base and J lost 8; bases outside the gene matches: 5. CDR3 length equals 14 residues. CDR3 in DNA: TGTGCCAGTAGTATAGGCGGGAGTGTCGATGAGCAGTTCTTC. Encoded protein: CASSIGGSVDEQFF.

On this clonotype itself: One end of the junction does not line up with germline, which may come from a read error. The chain is built from TRBV14 and TRBJ2-1; TRBD1 matches at 7 bases. Germline assignment: CDR1 SGHDN and CDR2 FVKESK. The CDR3 extends over 13 amino acids. The CDR3: CASSKEGANEQFF. CDR3 sequence (DNA): TGTGCCAGCAGCAAAGAGGGGGCAAATGAGCAGTTCTTC.

Only a few counts were recorded for this clonotype. The chain employs TRBV5-4 and TRBJ2-3; the D gene is possibly TRBD1 (6 bases). The ends were cut back, 4 bases at V and 2 bases at J, with 14 bases in the middle. Germline loops: CDR1 SGHNT, CDR2 YYREEE (reference sequence). The CDR3 has 15 amino acids. The CDR3 nucleotides read TGTGCCAGCAGCCCTGGGGGCAGGCCCACAGATACGCAGTATTTT. As protein: CASSPGGRPTDTQYF.

There are a few counts of this clonotype. This chain links TRBV3-1 with TRBJ2-5; the D is unclear. Germline values: CDR1 LGHDT, CDR2 YNNKEL (reference sequence). The V gene lost 1 base and the J gene lost 2 bases, with 5 bases spanning the gap. The CDR3 length is 13 residues. The CDR3 is CASSQGWQETQYF. The CDR3 nucleotides are TGTGCCAGCAGCCAAGGCTGGCAAGAGACCCAGTACTTC.

This clonotype was detected only a few times. The chain is built from TRBV7-8 and TRBJ2-1, with a tentative D call TRBD2 (5 bases). The CDR3 consists of 16 residues. V lost 2 bases to trimming and J lost 6 bases, with 17 bases between them. Germline V CDR1 and CDR2: SGHVS, FQNEAQ. This CDR3 reads CASSLFSASSRNEQFF. The DNA of the CDR3 is TGTGCCAGCAGCTTATTTTCGGCTAGCTCCCGCAATGAGCAGTTCTTC.

The J gene is TRBJ1-6, the V gene TRBV12-3 or TRBV12-4; D is perhaps TRBD1 (5 bases). The ends were cut back, 2 bases at V and 8 bases at J, with 10 bases in the middle. This CDR3 has 14 amino acids. The CDR3 spells CASSLLGGYSPLHF. DNA of the CDR3: TGTGCCAGCAGTTTATTGGGGGGTTATTCACCCCTCCACTTT.